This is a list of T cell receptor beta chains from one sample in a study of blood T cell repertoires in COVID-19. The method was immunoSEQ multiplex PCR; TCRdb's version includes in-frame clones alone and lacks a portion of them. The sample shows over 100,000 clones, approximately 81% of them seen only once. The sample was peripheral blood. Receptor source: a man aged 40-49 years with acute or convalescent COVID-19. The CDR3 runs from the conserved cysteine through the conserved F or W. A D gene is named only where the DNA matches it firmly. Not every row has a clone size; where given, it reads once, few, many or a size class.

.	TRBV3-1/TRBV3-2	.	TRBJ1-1	TGTGCCAGCAGCCAAGGGGGGGGCATGAACACTGAAGCTTTCTTT	CASSQGGGMNTEAFF
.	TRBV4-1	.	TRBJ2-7	TGCGCCAGCAGCCACATCCTACAGGGCGAGCAGTACTTC	CASSHILQGEQYF
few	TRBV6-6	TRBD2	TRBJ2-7	TGTGCCAGCAGTCCCCCCTCGGGAGGAATCCACGAGCAGTACTTC	CASSPPSGGIHEQYF
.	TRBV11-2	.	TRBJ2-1	TGTGCCAGCAGCTTTTACCGGGACTCTCGCTCCTACAATGAGCAGTTCTTC	CASSFYRDSRSYNEQFF
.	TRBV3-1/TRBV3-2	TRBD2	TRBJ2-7	TGTGCCAGCAGCCAAGGTGACGCGGGGGGCCCCTACGAGCAGTACTTC	CASSQGDAGGPYEQYF
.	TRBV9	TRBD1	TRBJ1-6	TGTGCCAGCAGCACCCACAGGGGGCTGAATTCACCCCTCCACTTT	CASSTHRGLNSPLHF
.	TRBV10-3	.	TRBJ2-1	TGTGCCATCAGTGAAGGGGGCAATGAGCAGTTCTTC	CAISEGGNEQFF
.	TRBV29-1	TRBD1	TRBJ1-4	TGCAGCGTTTTTTCCCGGGACAGGGCTGAAAAACTGTTTTTT	CSVFSRDRAEKLFF
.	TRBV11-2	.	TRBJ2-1	TGTGCCAGCAGCTTAGATTGGGCGCCGGGACTTTACAATGAGCAGTTCTTC	CASSLDWAPGLYNEQFF
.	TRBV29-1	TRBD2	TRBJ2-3	TGCAGCGTTGTCGGGGGGGCCGGAGATACGCAGTATTTT	CSVVGGAGDTQYF
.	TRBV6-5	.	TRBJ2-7	TGTGCCAGCAGTCGCGACAGCGCGGGGCACTACGAGCAGTACTTC	CASSRDSAGHYEQYF
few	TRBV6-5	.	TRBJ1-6	TGTGCCAGCAGTCGCAGTCTGTCACCCCTCCACTTT	CASSRSLSPLHF
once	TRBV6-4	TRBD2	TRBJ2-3	TGTGCCAGCAGTGCCCGACCCACTACGCGGGGGTACACAGATACGCAGTATTTT	CASSARPTTRGYTDTQYF
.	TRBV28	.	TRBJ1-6	TGTGCCAGCAGGAGACAGGTTAATTCACCCCTCCACTTT	CASRRQVNSPLHF
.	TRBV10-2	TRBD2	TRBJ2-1	TGCGCCAGCAGTAGGACTAGCGGGGGGGCCCGCAATGAGCAGTTCTTC	CASSRTSGGARNEQFF
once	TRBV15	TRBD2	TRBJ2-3	TGTGCCACCAGCAGAGCAGGGACTAGCGCGAGGATTATGACGCAGTATTTT	CATSRAGTSARIMTQYF
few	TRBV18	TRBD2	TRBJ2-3	TGTGCCAGCTCTCTCAACGATGGGACTAGCGGGAGAGAGTATTTT	CASSLNDGTSGREYF
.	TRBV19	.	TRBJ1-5	TGTGCCAGTAGAACTCTACAGCTTAGCAATCAGCCCCAGCATTTT	CASRTLQLSNQPQHF
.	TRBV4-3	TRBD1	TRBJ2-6	TGCGCCAGCAGCCAGACAGGGGTTGGGGCCAACGTCCTGACTTTC	CASSQTGVGANVLTF
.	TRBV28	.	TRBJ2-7	TGTGCCAGCAGTTTTGGGAAGGGGGCCTACGAGCAGTACTTC	CASSFGKGAYEQYF
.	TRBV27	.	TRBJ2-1	TGTGCCAGCAGTTTATCTGCGGGGAGCCTACACAATGAGCAGTTCTTC	CASSLSAGSLHNEQFF
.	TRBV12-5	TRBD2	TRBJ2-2	TGTGCTAGTGGTCCCGCGGGGGGCCGGACCGGGGAGCTGTTTTTT	CASGPAGGRTGELFF